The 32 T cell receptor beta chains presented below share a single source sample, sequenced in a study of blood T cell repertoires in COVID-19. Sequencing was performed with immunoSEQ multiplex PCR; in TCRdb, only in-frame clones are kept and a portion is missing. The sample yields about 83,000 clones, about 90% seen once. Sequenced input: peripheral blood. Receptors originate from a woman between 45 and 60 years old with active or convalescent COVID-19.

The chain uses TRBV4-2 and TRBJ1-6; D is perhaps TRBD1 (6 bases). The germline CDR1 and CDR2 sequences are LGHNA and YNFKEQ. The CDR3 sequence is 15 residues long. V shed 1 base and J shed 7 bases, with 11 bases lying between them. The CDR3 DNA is TGTGCCAGCAGCCAAGGCCCCCAGGGGAATTCACCCCTCCACTTT. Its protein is CASSQGPQGNSPLHF.

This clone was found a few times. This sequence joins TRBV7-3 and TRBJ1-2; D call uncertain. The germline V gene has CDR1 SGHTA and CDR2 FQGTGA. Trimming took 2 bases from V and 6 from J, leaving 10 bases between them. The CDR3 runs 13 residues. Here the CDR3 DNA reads TGTGCCAGCAGCTTAGCGGGGAGCGATGGCTACACCTTC. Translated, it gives CASSLAGSDGYTF.

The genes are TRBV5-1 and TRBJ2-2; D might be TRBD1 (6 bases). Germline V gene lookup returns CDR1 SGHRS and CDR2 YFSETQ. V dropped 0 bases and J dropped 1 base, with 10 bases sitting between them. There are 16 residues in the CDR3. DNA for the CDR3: TGCGCCAGCAGCTTGGTAGGGACAAGGAACACCGGGGAGCTGTTTTTT. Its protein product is CASSLVGTRNTGELFF.

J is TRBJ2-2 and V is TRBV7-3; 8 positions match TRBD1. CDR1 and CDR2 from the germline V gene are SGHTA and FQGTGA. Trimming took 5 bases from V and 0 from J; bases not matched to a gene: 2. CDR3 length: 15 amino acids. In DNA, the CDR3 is TGTGCCAGCAGCCACAGGGGGGCGAACACCGGGGAGCTGTTTTTT. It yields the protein CASSHRGANTGELFF.

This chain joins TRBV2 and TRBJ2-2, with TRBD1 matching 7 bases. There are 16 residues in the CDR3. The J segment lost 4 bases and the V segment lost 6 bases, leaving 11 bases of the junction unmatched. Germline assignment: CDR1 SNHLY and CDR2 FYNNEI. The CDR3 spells CASRDTRQGSTGELFF. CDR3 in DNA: TGTGCCAGCAGGGATACCCGACAGGGATCCACCGGGGAGCTGTTTTTT.

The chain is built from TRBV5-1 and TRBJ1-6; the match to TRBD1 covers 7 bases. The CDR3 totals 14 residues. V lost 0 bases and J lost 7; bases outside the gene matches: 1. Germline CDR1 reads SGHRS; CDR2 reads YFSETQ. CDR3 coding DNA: TGCGCCAGCAGCTTGGGCAGGGGGAATTCACCCCTCCACTTT. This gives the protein CASSLGRGNSPLHF.

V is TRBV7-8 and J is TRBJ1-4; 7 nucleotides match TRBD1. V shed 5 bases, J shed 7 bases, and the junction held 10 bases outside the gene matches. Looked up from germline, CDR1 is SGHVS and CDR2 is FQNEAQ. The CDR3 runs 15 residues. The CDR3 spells CASSILGGAAEKLFF. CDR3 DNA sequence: TGTGCCAGCAGCATATTAGGGGGCGCGGCTGAAAAACTGTTTTTT.

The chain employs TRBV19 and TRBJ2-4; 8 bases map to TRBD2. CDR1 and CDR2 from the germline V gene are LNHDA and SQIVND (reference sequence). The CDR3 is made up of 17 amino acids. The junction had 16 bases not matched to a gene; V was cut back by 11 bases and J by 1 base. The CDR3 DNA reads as TGTGCCGGCCGGCCGGTCACGGGGGGGGCTGCCAAAAACATTCAGTACTTC. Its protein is CAGRPVTGGAAKNIQYF. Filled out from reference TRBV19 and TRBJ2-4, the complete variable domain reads DGGITQSPKYLFRKEGQNVTLSCEQNLNHDAMYWYRQDPGQGLRLIYYSQIVNDFQKGDIAEGYSVSREKKESFPLTVTSAQKNPTAFYLCAGRPVTGGAAKNIQYFGAGTRLSVL.

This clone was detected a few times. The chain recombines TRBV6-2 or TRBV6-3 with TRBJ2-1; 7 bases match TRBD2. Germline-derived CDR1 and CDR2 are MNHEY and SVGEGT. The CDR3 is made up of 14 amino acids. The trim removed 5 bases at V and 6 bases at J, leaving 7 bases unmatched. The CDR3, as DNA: TGTGCCAGCAGTCAGCTAGCGGATTCCAATGAGCAGTTCTTC. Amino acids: CASSQLADSNEQFF.

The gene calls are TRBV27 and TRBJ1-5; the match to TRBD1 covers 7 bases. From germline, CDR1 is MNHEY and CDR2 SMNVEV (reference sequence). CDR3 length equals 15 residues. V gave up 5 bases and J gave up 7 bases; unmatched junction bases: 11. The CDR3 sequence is CASSALTGMGQPQHF. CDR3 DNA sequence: TGTGCCAGCAGTGCCCTGACAGGGATGGGGCAGCCCCAGCATTTT.

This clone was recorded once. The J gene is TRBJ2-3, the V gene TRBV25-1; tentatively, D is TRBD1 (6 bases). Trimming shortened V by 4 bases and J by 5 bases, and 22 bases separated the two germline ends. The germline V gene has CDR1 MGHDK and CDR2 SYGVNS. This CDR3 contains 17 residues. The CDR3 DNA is TGTGCCAGCAGTGTAAAGACAGGTTCGAATATCGGAGATACGCAGTATTTT. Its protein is CASSVKTGSNIGDTQYF.

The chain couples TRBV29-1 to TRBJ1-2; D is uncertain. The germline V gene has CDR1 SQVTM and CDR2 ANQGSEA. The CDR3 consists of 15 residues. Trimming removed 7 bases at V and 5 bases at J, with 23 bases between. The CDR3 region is CSAEGIGSEIYGYTF. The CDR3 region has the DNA TGCAGCGCCGAGGGTATAGGCTCGGAAATATATGGCTACACCTTC.

This CDR3 reads CASSKERDNYEQYF. As DNA, the CDR3 is TGTGCCAGCAGCAAAGAACGGGACAACTACGAGCAGTACTTC. The chain uses TRBV21-1 and TRBJ2-7; the D call in the table, TRBD1, was not verified against the DNA. TRBV21-1 is reported as a pseudogene. The length of the CDR3 is 14 residues.

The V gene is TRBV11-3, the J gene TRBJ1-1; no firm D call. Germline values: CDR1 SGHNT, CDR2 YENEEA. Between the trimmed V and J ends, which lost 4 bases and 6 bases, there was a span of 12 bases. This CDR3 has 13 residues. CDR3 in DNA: TGTGCCAGCAGCTCCCGGGGAGACGCTGAAGCTTTCTTT. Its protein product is CASSSRGDAEAFF.

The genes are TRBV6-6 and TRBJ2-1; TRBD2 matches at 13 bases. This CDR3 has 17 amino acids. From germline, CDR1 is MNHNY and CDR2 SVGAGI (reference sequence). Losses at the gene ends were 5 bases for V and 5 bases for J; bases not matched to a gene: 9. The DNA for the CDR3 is TGTGCCAGCAGTCATTTGACTAGCGGGGGGCGGAACAATGAGCAGTTCTTC. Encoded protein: CASSHLTSGGRNNEQFF.

CDR3 region: CAWSASGTYNSPLHF. The CDR3 bases are TGTGCCTGGAGTGCCTCGGGGACTTATAATTCACCCCTCCACTTT. The chain uses TRBV30 and TRBJ1-6; weak D call: TRBD1 (5 bases). This CDR3 spans 15 amino acids. Germline V lookup: CDR1 GTSNPN, CDR2 SVGIG (reference sequence). The V end lost 1 base, the J end lost 4 bases, and 11 bases lay between the germline ends.

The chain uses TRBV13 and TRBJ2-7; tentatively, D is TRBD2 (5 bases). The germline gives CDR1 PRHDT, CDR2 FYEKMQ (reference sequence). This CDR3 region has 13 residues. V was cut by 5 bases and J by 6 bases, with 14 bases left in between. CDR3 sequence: CASSPPEAVEQYF. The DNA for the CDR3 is TGTGCCAGCAGCCCCCCGGAGGCAGTCGAGCAGTACTTC.

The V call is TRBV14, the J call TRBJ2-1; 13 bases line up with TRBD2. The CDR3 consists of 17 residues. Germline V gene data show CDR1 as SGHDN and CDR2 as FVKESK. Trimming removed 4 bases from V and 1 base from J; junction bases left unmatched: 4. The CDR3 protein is CASSPLTSGGSYNEQFF. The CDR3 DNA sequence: TGTGCCAGCAGCCCCCTGACTAGCGGGGGGTCCTACAATGAGCAGTTCTTC.

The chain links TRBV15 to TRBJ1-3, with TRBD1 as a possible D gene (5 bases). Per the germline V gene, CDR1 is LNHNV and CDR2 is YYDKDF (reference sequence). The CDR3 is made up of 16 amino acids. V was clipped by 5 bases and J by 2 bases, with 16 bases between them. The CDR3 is CATSSYQGIAGNTIYF. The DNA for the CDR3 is TGTGCCACCAGCTCCTACCAGGGTATCGCTGGAAACACCATATATTTT.

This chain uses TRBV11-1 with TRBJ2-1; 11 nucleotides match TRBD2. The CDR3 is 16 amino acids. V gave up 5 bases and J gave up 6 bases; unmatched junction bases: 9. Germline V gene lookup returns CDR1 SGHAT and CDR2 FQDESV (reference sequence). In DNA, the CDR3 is TGTGCCAGCAGCCCTCGCCTAGCGGGGGGCTTCAATGAGCAGTTCTTC. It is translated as CASSPRLAGGFNEQFF.

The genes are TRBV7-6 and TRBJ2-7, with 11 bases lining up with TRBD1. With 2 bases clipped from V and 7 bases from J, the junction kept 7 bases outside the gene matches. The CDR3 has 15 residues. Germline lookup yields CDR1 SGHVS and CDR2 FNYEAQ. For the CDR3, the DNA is TGTGCCAGCAGCTTATTCGGGACAGGGGGAGGAGAGCAGTACTTC. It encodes CASSLFGTGGGEQYF.

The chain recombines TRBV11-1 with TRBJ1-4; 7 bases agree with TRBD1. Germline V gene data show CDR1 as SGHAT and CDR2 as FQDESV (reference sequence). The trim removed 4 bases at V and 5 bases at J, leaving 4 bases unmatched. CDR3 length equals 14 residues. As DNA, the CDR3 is TGTGCCAGCAGCTCCGGGACAGCGAATGAAAAACTGTTTTTT. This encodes CASSSGTANEKLFF.

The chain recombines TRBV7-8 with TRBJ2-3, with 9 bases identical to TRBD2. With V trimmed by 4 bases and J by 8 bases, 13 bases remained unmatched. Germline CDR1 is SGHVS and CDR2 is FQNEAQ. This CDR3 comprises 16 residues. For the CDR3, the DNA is TGTGCCAGCAGCTCCTTAGCGGGGGCGGGAGCTGCTACGCAGTATTTT. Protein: CASSSLAGAGAATQYF. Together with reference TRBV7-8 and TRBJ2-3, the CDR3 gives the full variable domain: GAGVSQSPRYKVAKRGQDVALRCDPISGHVSLFWYQQALGQGPEFLTYFQNEAQLDKSGLPSDRFFAERPEGSVSTLKIQRTQQEDSAVYLCASSSLAGAGAATQYFGPGTRLTVL.

The CDR3 here is CAWSTALANYGYTF. The DNA of the CDR3 is TGTGCCTGGAGTACTGCTTTAGCTAACTATGGCTACACCTTC. The chain employs TRBV30 and TRBJ1-2; D remains unclear. The germline V and J ends were trimmed by 2 bases and 0 bases, with 10 bases remaining between them. Germline V gives CDR1 GTSNPN, CDR2 SVGIG (reference sequence). The CDR3 spans 14 residues.

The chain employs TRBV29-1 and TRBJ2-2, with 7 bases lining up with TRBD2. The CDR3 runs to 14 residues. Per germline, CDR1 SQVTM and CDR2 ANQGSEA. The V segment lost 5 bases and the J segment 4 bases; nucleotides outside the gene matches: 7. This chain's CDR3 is CSVWLAESTGELFF. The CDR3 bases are TGCAGCGTTTGGCTAGCGGAGAGCACCGGGGAGCTGTTTTTT.

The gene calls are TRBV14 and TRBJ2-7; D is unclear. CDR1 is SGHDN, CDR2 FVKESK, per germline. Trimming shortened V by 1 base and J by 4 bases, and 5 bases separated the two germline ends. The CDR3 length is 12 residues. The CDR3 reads CASSQVQYEQYF. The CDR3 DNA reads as TGTGCCAGCAGCCAAGTACAGTACGAGCAGTACTTC.

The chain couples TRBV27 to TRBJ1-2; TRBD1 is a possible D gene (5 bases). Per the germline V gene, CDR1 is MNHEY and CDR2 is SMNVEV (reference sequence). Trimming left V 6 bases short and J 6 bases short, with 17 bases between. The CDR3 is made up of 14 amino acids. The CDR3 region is CASRSPVGENGYTF. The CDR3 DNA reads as TGTGCCAGCAGGTCCCCGGTAGGGGAAAATGGCTACACCTTC.

CDR3 bases: TGTGCCACCAGTGGGGGCAAGGGCTCCTACAATGAGCAGTTCTTC. Translated, it gives CATSGGKGSYNEQFF. The genes are TRBV24-1 and TRBJ2-1; perhaps TRBD1 as D (5 bases). Trimming took off 5 bases at V and 0 bases at J, with 10 bases between the two ends. Germline V lookup: CDR1 KGHDR, CDR2 SFDVKD. The CDR3 runs 15 residues.

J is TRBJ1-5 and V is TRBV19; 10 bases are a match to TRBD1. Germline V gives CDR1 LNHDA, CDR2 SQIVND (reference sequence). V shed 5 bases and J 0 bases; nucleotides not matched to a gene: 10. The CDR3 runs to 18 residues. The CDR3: CASSATRTGGYSNQPQHF. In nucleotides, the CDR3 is TGTGCCAGTAGTGCTACTAGGACAGGGGGGTATAGCAATCAGCCCCAGCATTTT.

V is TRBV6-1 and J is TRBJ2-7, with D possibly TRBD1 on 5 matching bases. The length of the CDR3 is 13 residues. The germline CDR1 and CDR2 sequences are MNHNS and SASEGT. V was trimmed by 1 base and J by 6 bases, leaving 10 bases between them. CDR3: CASSEVGLGEQYF. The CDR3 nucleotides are TGTGCCAGCAGTGAAGTGGGGCTCGGCGAGCAGTACTTC.

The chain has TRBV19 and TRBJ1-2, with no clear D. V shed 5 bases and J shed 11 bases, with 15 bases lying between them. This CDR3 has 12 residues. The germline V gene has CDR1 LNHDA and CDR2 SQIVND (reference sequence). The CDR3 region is CASSPEVGAYTF. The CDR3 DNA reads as TGTGCCAGTAGTCCCGAGGTAGGAGCATACACCTTC.

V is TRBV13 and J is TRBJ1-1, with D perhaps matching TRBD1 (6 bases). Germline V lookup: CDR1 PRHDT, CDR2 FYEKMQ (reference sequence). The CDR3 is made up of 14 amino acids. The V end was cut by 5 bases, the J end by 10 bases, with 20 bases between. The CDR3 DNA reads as TGTGCCAGCAGCCTGTGGGGGGGACAACCCTCAGCTTTCTTT. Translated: CASSLWGGQPSAFF. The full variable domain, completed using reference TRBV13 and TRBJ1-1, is AAGVIQSPRHLIKEKRETATLKCYPIPRHDTVYWYQQGPGQDPQFLISFYEKMQSDKGSIPDRFSAQQFSDYHSELNMSSLELGDSALYFCASSLWGGQPSAFFGQGTRLTVV.